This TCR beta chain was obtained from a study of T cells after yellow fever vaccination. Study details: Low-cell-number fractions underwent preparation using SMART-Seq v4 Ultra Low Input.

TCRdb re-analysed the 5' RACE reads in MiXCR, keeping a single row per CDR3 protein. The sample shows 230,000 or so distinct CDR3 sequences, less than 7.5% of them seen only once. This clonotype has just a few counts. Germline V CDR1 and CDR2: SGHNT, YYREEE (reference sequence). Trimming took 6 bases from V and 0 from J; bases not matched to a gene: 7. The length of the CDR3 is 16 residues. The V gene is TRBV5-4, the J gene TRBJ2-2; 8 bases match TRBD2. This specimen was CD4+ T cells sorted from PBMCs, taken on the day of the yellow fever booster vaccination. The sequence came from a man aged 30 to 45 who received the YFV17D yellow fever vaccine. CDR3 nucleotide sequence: TGTGCCAGCACCCGGGGGGGGAACTCGAACACCGGGGAGCTGTTTTTT. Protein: CASTRGGNSNTGELFF.